This T cell receptor (beta chain) was recorded in a study of T cell repertoires in cytomegalovirus infection. About the research overall: Both CMV infection and a matching HLA type were indicated by public TCR beta signatures. Findings and limits, study-wide: HLA-C-restricted CMV clonotypes gave the most frequent clonotype in two of eight donors.

TCRdb re-called the reads with MiXCR, one entry per CDR3 protein. The repertoire holds fewer than 900,000 distinct CDR3 sequences, with 25% to 35% as singletons. This CDR3 contains 16 residues. Germline CDR1 SEHNR, CDR2 FQNEAQ (reference sequence). Regarding this clonotype: Its cognate antigen is unknown. The junction differs from germline at one of its ends, possibly a read error.

The sequence derives from a human donor in good health (CMV status not recorded). Some clones in this sample may be carry-over from other donors' samples. The genes are TRBV7-9 and TRBJ1-1, with D unresolved. The material was cultured CD8+ T cells from PBMCs, obtained from culture after CMV antigen stimulation. The CDR3 region is CASSPWNGWTNTKAFF. The CDR3 DNA reads as TGTGCCAGCAGCCCCTGGAATGGTTGGACGAACACTAAAGCTTTCTTT.